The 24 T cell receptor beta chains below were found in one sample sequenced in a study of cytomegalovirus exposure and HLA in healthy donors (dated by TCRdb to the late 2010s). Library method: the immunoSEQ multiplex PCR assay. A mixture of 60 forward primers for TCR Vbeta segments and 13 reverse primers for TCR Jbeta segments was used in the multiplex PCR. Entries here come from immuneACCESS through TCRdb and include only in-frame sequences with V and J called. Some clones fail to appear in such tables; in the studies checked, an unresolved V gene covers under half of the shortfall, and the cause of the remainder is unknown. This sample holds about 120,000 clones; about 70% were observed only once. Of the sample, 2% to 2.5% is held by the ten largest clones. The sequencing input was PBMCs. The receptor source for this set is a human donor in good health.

As DNA, the CDR3 is TGTGCCAGCAGCCAGACAGTTCCTTCACCCCTCCACTTT. This gives the protein CASSQTVPSPLHF. The chain links TRBV6-5 to TRBJ1-6, with D possibly being TRBD1 (5 bases). The ends were cut back, 6 bases at V and 9 bases at J, with 12 bases in the middle. The germline gives CDR1 MNHEY, CDR2 SVGAGI. CDR3 length equals 13 residues.

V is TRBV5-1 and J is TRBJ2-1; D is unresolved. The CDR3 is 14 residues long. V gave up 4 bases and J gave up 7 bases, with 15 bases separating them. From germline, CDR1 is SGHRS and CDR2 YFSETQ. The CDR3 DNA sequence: TGCGCCAGCAGCCGCCTAGGATCCTCTAATGAGCAGTTCTTC. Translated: CASSRLGSSNEQFF.

The DNA for the CDR3 is TGCGCCAGCACCGCGGGACGTACGACCTCTGGGGCCAACGTCCTGACTTTC. It encodes CASTAGRTTSGANVLTF. This chain connects TRBV5-1 to TRBJ2-6, with D possibly being TRBD2 (6 bases). The V and J ends lost 6 bases and 0 bases respectively, with 16 bases between them. Per germline, CDR1 SGHRS and CDR2 YFSETQ. This CDR3 spans 17 amino acids.

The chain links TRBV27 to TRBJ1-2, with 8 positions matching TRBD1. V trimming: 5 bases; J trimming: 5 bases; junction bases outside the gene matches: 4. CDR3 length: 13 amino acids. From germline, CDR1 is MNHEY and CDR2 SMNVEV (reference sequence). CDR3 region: CASSMDRAYGYTF. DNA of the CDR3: TGTGCCAGCAGTATGGACAGGGCTTATGGCTACACCTTC.

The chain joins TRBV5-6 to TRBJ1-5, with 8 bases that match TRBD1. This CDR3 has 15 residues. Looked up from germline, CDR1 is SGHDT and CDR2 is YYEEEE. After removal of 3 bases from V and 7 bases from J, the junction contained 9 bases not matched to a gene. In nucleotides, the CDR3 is TGTGCCAGCAGCTCCGACAGGGGAGGTCGACAGCCCCAGCATTTT. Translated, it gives CASSSDRGGRQPQHF.

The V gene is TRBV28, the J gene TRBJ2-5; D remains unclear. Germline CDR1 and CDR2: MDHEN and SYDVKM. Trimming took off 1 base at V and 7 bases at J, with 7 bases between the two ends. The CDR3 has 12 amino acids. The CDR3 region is CASSLYFGTQYF. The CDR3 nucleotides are TGTGCCAGCAGTTTATACTTCGGGACCCAGTACTTC.

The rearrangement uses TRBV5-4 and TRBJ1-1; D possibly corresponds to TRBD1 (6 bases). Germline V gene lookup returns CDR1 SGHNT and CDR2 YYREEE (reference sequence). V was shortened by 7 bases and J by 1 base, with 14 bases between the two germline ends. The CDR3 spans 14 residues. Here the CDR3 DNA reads TGTGCCAGCGGACAGTTTCGGCAGAACACTGAAGCTTTCTTT. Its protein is CASGQFRQNTEAFF.

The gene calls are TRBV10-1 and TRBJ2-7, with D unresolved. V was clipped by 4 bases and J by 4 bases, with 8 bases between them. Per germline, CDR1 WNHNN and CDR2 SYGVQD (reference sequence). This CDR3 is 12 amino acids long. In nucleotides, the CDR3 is TGCGCCAGCAGTGCTGGCAGTTACGAGCAGTACTTC. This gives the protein CASSAGSYEQYF.

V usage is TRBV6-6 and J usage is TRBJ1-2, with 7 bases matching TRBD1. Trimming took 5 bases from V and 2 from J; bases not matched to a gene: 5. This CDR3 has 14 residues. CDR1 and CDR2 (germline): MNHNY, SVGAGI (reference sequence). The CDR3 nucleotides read TGTGCCAGCAGTACCACAGGGGCCAACTATGGCTACACCTTC. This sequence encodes CASSTTGANYGYTF.

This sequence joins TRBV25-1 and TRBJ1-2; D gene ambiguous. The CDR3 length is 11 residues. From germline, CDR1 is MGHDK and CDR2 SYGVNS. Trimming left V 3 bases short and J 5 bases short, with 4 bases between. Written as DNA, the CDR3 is TGTGCCAGCAGTGACTTTTATGGCTACACCTTC. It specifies CASSDFYGYTF.

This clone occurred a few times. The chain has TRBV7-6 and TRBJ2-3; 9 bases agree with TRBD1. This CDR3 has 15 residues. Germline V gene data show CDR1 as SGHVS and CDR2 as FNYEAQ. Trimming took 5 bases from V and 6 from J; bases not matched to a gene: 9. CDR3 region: CASSNRDRVFDTQYF. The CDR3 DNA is TGTGCCAGCAGCAACCGGGACAGGGTATTTGATACGCAGTATTTT.

CDR3 protein: CACGTQGISHWEQYF. The CDR3 nucleotides read TGTGCCTGTGGAACACAGGGGATCTCCCATTGGGAGCAGTACTTC. The chain uses TRBV30 and TRBJ2-7; 7 bases fit TRBD1. Germline CDR1 and CDR2: GTSNPN and SVGIG (reference sequence). J gave up 7 bases and V 6 bases, and 18 bases lay outside the gene matches. The CDR3 length is 15 residues.

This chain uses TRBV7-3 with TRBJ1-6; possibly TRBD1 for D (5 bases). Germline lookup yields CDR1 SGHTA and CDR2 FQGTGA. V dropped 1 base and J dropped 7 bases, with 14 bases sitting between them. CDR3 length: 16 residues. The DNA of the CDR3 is TGTGCCAGCAGCTTAAGGGGCGTCCTCGGGAATTCACCCCTCCACTTT. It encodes CASSLRGVLGNSPLHF.

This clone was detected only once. CDR3 sequence (DNA): TGTGCCAGCAGAGCCGGGACAAGGGTTACCTACGAGCAGTACTTC. Translation: CASRAGTRVTYEQYF. The V call is TRBV2, the J call TRBJ2-7; D possibly corresponds to TRBD1 (6 bases). From germline, CDR1 is SNHLY and CDR2 FYNNEI. V shed 6 bases and J shed 2 bases, with 17 bases lying between them. There are 15 residues in the CDR3.

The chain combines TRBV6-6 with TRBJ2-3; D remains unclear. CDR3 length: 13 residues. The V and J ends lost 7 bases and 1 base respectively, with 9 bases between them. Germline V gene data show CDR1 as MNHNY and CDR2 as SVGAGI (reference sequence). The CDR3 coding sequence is TGTGCCAGCACCCCGGCGGGCACAGATACGCAGTATTTT. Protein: CASTPAGTDTQYF.

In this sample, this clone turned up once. The CDR3 DNA follows: TGTGCCAGTTCCCTTATGGGGGGACGATACGAGCAGTACTTC. This sequence encodes CASSLMGGRYEQYF. The chain is built from TRBV6-1 and TRBJ2-7; weak D call: TRBD2 (6 bases). This CDR3 spans 14 amino acids. CDR1 is MNHNS, CDR2 SASEGT, per germline. The ends were cut back, 9 bases at V and 4 bases at J, with 19 bases in the middle.

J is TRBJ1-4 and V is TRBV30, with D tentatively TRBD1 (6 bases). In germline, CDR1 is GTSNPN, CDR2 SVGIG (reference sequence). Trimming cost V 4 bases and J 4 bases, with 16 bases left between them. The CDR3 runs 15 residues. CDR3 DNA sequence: TGTGCCTGGAAACCCCCAGGACAGCATAATGAAAAACTGTTTTTT. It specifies CAWKPPGQHNEKLFF.

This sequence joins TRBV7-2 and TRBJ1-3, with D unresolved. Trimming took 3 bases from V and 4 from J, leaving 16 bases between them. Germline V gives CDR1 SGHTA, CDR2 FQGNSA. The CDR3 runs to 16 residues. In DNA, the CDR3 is TGTGCCAGCAGCTTTAAAGACTCCCCCGGGGGAAACACCATATATTTT. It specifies CASSFKDSPGGNTIYF.

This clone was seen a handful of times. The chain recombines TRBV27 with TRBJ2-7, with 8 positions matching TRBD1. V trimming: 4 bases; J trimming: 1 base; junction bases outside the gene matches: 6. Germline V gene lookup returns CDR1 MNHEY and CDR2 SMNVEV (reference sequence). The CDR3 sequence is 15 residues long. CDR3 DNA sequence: TGTGCCAGCAGTTCAACCGGGACAGGTTCCTACGAGCAGTACTTC. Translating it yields CASSSTGTGSYEQYF.

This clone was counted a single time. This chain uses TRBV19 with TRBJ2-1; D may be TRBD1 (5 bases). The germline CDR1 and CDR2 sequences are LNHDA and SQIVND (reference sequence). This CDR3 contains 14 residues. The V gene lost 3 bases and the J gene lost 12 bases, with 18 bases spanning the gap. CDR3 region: CASSILTGSAAQFF. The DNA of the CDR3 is TGTGCCAGTAGTATCCTCACAGGCTCCGCGGCGCAGTTCTTC.

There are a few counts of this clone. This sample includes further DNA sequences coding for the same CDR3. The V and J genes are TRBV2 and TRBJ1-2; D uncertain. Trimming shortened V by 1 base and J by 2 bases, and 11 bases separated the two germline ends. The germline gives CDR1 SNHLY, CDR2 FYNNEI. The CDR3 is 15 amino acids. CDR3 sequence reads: CASSEGSGPNYGYTF. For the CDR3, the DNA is TGTGCCAGCAGTGAAGGGTCGGGTCCCAACTATGGCTACACCTTC.

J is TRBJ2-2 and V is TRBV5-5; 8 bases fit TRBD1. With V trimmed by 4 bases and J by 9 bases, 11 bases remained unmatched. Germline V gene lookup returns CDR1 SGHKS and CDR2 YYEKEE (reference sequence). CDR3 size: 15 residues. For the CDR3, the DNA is TGTGCCAGCAGCCCGGCAGGGGGCGGTCTCCGGGAGCTGTTTTTT. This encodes CASSPAGGGLRELFF.

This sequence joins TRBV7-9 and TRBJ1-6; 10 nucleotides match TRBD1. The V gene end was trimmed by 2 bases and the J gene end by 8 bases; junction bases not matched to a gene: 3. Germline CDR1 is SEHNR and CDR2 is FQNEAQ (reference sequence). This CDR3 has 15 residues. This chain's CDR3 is CASSLYGTGDSPLHF. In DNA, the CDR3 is TGTGCCAGCAGCTTATACGGGACAGGGGATTCACCCCTCCACTTT.

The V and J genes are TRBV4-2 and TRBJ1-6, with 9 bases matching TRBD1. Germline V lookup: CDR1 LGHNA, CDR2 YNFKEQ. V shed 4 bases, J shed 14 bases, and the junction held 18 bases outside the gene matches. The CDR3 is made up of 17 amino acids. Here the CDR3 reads CASSPPQGQGVSEALHF. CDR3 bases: TGTGCCAGCAGCCCCCCTCAGGGACAGGGAGTCTCGGAAGCCCTCCACTTT.